This T cell receptor (beta chain) was sequenced during a study of immune characterization of retroperitoneal liposarcoma. Germline loops: CDR1 SGHAT, CDR2 FQDESV (reference sequence). With V trimmed by 5 bases and J by 0 bases, 3 bases remained unmatched. This CDR3 comprises 15 residues. One entry per CDR3 protein results from TCRdb running MiXCR on the PCR reads. In the table there are fewer than 14,000 distinct CDR3 sequences, around a quarter of which are singletons. This clonotype is medium-sized within its sample. V is TRBV11-1 and J is TRBJ2-3; 9 nucleotides agree with TRBD2. Sequencing was performed on tumor tissue. The sequence was collected from a male donor with retroperitoneal liposarcoma. The CDR3 reads CASSPLAGSTDTQYF. Here the CDR3 DNA reads TGTGCCAGCAGCCCCCTAGCGGGGAGCACAGATACGCAGTATTTT.